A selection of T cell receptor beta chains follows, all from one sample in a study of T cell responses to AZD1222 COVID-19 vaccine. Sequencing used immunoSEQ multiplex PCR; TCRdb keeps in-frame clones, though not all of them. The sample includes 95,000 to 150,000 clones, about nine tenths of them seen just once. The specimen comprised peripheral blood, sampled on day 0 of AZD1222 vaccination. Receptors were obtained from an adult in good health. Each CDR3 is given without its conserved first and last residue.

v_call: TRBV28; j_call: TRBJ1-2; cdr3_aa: ASSSGQGTYGYT
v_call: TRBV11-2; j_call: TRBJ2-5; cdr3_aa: ASSFTSGTGGETQY
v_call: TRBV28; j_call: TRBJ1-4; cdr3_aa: ASSQAAATNEKLF
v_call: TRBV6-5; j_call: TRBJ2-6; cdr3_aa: ASTDLGANVLT
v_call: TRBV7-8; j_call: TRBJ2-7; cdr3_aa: ASSLALPGLAGGTYEQY
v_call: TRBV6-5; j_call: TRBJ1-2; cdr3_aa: ASSYQLGGYGYT
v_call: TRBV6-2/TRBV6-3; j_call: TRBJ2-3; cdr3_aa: ASSSAGSGTDTQY
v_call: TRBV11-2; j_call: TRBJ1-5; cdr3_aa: ASSFGQWGQPQH
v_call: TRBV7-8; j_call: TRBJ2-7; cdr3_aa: ASSRTSTPSYEQY
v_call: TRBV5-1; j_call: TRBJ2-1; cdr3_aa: ASSIAPGSFNEQF
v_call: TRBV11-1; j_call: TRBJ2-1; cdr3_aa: ASSLFLNEQF
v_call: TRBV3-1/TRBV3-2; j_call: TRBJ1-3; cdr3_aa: ASSPLTGGSGNTIY
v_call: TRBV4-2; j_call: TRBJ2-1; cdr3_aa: ASSLDAGHQRNEQF
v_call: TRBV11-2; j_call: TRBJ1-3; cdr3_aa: ASSLVGSGNTIY
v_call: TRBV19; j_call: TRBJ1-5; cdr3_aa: ASSTAHSNQPQH
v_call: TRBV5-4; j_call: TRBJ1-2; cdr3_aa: ASSPVGTRYGYT
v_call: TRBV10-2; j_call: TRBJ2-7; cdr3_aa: ASSEARFEQY
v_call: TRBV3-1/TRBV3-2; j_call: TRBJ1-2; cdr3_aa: ASSQDQGASGYGYT
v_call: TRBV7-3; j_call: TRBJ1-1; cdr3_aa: ASSRQGEGEAF
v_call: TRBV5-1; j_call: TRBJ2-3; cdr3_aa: ASSLGGLAADTQY
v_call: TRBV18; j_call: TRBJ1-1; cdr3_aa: ASSVDRHTEAF
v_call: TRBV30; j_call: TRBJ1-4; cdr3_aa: AWSVMGNNEKLF
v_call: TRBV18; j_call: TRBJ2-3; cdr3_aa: ASSQDRSDTQY
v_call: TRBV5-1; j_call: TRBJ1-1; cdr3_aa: ASSLDLTEAF
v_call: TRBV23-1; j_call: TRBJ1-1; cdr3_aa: ASSQPTGEDTEAF
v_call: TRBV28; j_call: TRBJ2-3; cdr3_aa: ASSLAPDTQY
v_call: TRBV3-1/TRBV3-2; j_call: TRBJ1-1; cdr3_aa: ASRGSVNTEAF
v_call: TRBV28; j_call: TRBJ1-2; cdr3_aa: ASSFDDPSAYGYT
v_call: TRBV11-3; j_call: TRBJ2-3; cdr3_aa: ASRGGGGPASGDTDTQY
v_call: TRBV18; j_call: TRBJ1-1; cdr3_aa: ASSPPSRGNTEAF
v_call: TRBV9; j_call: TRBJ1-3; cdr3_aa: ASSAYPRNTIY
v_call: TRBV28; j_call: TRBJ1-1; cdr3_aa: ASYDRGTMNTEAF
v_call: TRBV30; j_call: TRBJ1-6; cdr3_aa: AWSTGGLNSPLH
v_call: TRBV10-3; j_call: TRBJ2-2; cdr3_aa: AIWQSGGATGELF
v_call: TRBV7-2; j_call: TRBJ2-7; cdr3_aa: ASSQTGTGTEEQY
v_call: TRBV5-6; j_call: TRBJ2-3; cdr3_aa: ASSLGRWESTDTQY
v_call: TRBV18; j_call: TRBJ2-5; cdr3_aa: ASSPRGQQETQY
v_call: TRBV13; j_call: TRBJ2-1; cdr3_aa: ASSRRETSGGF
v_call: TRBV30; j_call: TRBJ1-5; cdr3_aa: AWSRTGGSNQPQH
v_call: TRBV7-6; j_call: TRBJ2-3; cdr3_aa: ASSRSGTSATDTQY
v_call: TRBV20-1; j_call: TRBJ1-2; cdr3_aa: SARPGDGYT
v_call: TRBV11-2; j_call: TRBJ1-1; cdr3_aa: ASSLVKGTEAF
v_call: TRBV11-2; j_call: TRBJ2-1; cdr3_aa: ASSSHLGLAELYNEQF
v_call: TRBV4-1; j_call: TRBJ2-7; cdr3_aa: ASSQGASITSYEQY
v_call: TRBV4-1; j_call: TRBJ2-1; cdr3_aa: ASSPQGLSRNYEQF
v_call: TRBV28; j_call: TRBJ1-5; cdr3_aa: ASSLSHNGQPQH
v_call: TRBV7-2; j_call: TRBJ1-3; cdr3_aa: ASSLGTGYFSGNTIY
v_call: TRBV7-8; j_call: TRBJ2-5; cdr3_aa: ASSLPLTSGEQETQY
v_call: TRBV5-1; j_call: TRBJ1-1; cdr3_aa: ASSYLLGNTEAF
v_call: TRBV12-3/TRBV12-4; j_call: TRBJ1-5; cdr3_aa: ASRRGVRQPQH
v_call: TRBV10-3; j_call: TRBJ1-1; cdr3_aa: AIRGRQANTEAF
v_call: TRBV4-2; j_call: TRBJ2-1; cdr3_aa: ASSQPQGDNEQF
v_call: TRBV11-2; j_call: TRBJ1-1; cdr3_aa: ASSPDHQWTVNTEAF
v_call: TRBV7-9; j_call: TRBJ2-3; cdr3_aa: ASSPGTVTDTQY